A single TCR beta chain is shown here with its context. Original handling: Amplification of reference gene primers was used by the study to estimate nucleated cell counts. Some clones are missing from TCRdb's copy, which holds only in-frame ones; the method was immunoSEQ multiplex PCR. Clonal size and the V and J genes are those of that table, whereas D and trimming came from the DNA. The table records approximately 110,000 clones, approximately 90% of them present only once. The data are from a study of blood T cell repertoires in COVID-19. Germline CDR1 is MDHEN and CDR2 is SYDVKM. This CDR3 has 15 amino acids. V gave up 3 bases and J gave up 0 bases, with 9 bases separating them.

The rearrangement joins TRBV28 to TRBJ1-3; tentatively, D is TRBD1 (6 bases). The sequenced material came from peripheral blood. This TCR came from a woman aged 45-65 years with acute or convalescent COVID-19. Here the CDR3 reads CASSLRGSSGNTIYF. The CDR3 DNA is TGTGCCAGCAGTTTGAGGGGGAGCTCTGGAAACACCATATATTTT.